The 19 T cell receptor beta chains presented below share a single source sample, sequenced in a study of blood T cell repertoires in COVID-19. Measured with immunoSEQ multiplex PCR; TCRdb has only the in-frame clones, and not every one. The repertoire holds 300,000 or so clones, with roughly 91% as singletons. The sequenced material came from peripheral blood. The source is a man in his forties or fifties with active or convalescent COVID-19.

This clone came up once. The V call is TRBV5-1, the J call TRBJ1-3, with D tentatively TRBD1 (5 bases). The ends were cut back, 7 bases at V and 2 bases at J, with 10 bases in the middle. The CDR3 contains 13 residues. Germline-derived CDR1 and CDR2 are SGHRS and YFSETQ. CDR3 amino acids: CASSDSTGNTIYF. Written as DNA, the CDR3 is TGCGCCAGCTCCGACAGCACTGGAAACACCATATATTTT.

The chain combines TRBV6-5 with TRBJ1-2, with unresolved D. This CDR3 region has 14 residues. Trimming cost V 2 bases and J 2 bases, with 9 bases left between them. Germline lookup yields CDR1 MNHEY and CDR2 SVGAGI. The CDR3 region is CASSYLSGNYGYTF. In DNA form, the CDR3 reads TGTGCCAGCAGTTACCTCTCGGGGAACTATGGCTACACCTTC.

The V call is TRBV6-6, the J call TRBJ1-1; D ambiguous. Trimming left V 0 bases short and J 1 base short, with 6 bases between. The CDR3 loop spans 14 amino acids. CDR1 is MNHNY and CDR2 is SVGAGI in the germline V gene (reference sequence). The DNA of the CDR3 is TGTGCCAGCAGTTACTCGACAAGGAACACTGAAGCTTTCTTT. This translates into CASSYSTRNTEAFF.

The chain couples TRBV28 to TRBJ2-3; D gene uncertain. The CDR3 totals 14 residues. V was shortened by 6 bases and J by 5 bases, with 15 bases between the two germline ends. In germline, CDR1 is MDHEN, CDR2 SYDVKM. The CDR3 loop is CASSPPTRLDTQYF. In nucleotides, the CDR3 is TGTGCCAGCAGCCCTCCGACGAGGTTAGATACGCAGTATTTT.

The J gene is TRBJ1-5, the V gene TRBV7-8, with TRBD1 as a possible D gene (5 bases). The germline V gene encodes CDR1 SGHVS and CDR2 FQNEAQ. The V gene lost 5 bases and the J gene lost 9 bases, with 17 bases spanning the gap. The length of the CDR3 is 14 residues. The CDR3 DNA reads TGTGCCAGCAGCCCGACGACAGATCCGAGGCCCCAGCATTTT. It encodes CASSPTTDPRPQHF.

The chain carries TRBV19 and TRBJ1-5, with D perhaps matching TRBD1 (6 bases). The germline V gene encodes CDR1 LNHDA and CDR2 SQIVND (reference sequence). The CDR3 is made up of 16 amino acids. V was trimmed by 7 bases and J by 0 bases, leaving 16 bases between them. This chain's CDR3 is CASKEQGSYSNQPQHF. The DNA for the CDR3 is TGTGCCAGTAAAGAACAGGGAAGCTATAGCAATCAGCCCCAGCATTTT.

The chain employs TRBV7-3 and TRBJ2-3; TRBD2 aligns across 11 bases. Unmatched junction bases numbered 7, after V lost 4 bases and J lost 7 bases. There are 15 residues in the CDR3. CDR1 and CDR2 (germline): SGHTA, FQGTGA. CDR3 sequence: CASSSGTSGYNTQYF. The CDR3, as DNA: TGTGCCAGCAGCTCCGGGACTAGCGGCTACAATACGCAGTATTTT. Filled out from reference TRBV7-3 and TRBJ2-3, the complete variable domain reads GAGVSQTPSNKVTEKGKYVELRCDPISGHTALYWYRQSLGQGPEFLIYFQGTGAADDSGLPNDRFFAVRPEGSVSTLKIQRTERGDSAVYLCASSSGTSGYNTQYFGPGTRLTVL.

The V call is TRBV18, the J call TRBJ1-2; D unresolved. The V gene's germline CDR1 is KGHSH and CDR2 LQKENI. The V end was cut by 6 bases, the J end by 6 bases, with 17 bases between. This CDR3 has 14 residues. For the CDR3, the DNA is TGTGCCAGCTCTTCGGTCCCCGGTGAAGATGGCTACACCTTC. Translating gives CASSSVPGEDGYTF.

The chain combines TRBV29-1 with TRBJ2-1; a possible D gene is TRBD2 (6 bases). Deletions cut 8 bases from V and 2 bases from J, with 25 bases between. The CDR3 totals 17 residues. CDR1 is SQVTM, CDR2 ANQGSEA, per germline. The CDR3 bases are TGCAGCACTGCCTCCGGTGGGACTTCCTTCCCCTACAATGAGCAGTTCTTC. It codes for CSTASGGTSFPYNEQFF.

The chain uses TRBV9 and TRBJ1-6, with 7 positions matching TRBD1. V lost 4 bases to trimming and J lost 7 bases; unmatched junction nucleotides: 5. Germline V gene data show CDR1 as SGDLS and CDR2 as YYNGEE. This CDR3 spans 14 amino acids. The CDR3 DNA reads as TGTGCCAGCAGCCCCGACAGGGCGAATTCACCCCTCCACTTT. Residues: CASSPDRANSPLHF. The full variable domain, in which reference TRBV9 and TRBJ1-6 provide the parts outside the CDR3, is DSGVTQTPKHLITATGQRVTLRCSPRSGDLSVYWYQQSLDQGLQFLIQYYNGEERAKGNILERFSAQQFPDLHSELNLSSLELGDSALYFCASSPDRANSPLHFGNGTRLTVT.

The CDR3 DNA reads TGTGCCAGCAGCTCCCTACAGGGGTGGAACACCGGGGAGCTGTTTTTT. Its translation is CASSSLQGWNTGELFF. This chain joins TRBV7-9 and TRBJ2-2, with 7 nucleotides matching TRBD1. The ends lost 4 bases at V and 1 base at J; junction bases unmatched: 6. Germline V gene data show CDR1 as SEHNR and CDR2 as FQNEAQ (reference sequence). CDR3 length: 16 residues.

V is TRBV18 and J is TRBJ2-5; tentatively, D is TRBD1 (6 bases). The CDR3 is made up of 15 amino acids. V was pared by 2 bases and J by 4 bases, with 14 bases between. Per germline, CDR1 KGHSH and CDR2 LQKENI. The CDR3 DNA sequence: TGTGCCAGCTCACCAGGCAGGGGATATCTAGAGACCCAGTACTTC. This encodes CASSPGRGYLETQYF.

The chain uses TRBV12-5 and TRBJ2-4; D possibly corresponds to TRBD1 (5 bases). This CDR3 has 18 amino acids. Germline V gene data show CDR1 as LGHNT and CDR2 as FRNRAP. The ends were cut back, 1 base at V and 2 bases at J, with 18 bases in the middle. CDR3 nucleotides: TGTGCTAGTGGTTTGGAACAGGAATCGGTAGGAACCAAAAACATTCAGTACTTC. Amino acid sequence: CASGLEQESVGTKNIQYF.

The chain links TRBV19 to TRBJ1-2; TRBD1 matches 7 bases. The CDR3 spans 14 residues. Germline lookup yields CDR1 LNHDA and CDR2 SQIVND (reference sequence). J lost 0 bases, V lost 6 bases, and 4 bases had no gene match. CDR3 residues: CASRRDSSNYGYTF. CDR3 DNA: TGTGCCAGTAGACGGGACAGCTCTAACTATGGCTACACCTTC.

The chain uses TRBV2 and TRBJ2-7; D is perhaps TRBD1 (5 bases). Trimming removed 6 bases at V and 0 bases at J, with 15 bases between. Per germline, CDR1 SNHLY and CDR2 FYNNEI. This CDR3 region has 15 residues. The CDR3: CASRGPDSFSYEQYF. The CDR3, as DNA: TGTGCCAGCAGAGGACCTGACAGTTTCTCCTACGAGCAGTACTTC. Looking up the rest from reference TRBV2 and TRBJ2-7 gives the full variable domain: EPEVTQTPSHQVTQMGQEVILRCVPISNHLYFYWYRQILGQKVEFLVSFYNNEISEKSEIFDDQFSVERPDGSNFTLKIRSTKLEDSAMYFCASRGPDSFSYEQYFGPGTRLTVT.

The chain is built from TRBV19 and TRBJ1-1, with D perhaps TRBD1 (6 bases). Deletions cut 5 bases from V and 4 bases from J, with 11 bases between. The length of the CDR3 is 13 residues. Germline CDR1 and CDR2: LNHDA and SQIVND (reference sequence). The CDR3 region has the DNA TGTGCCAGTAGTTCTAACAGGGTCACTGAAGCTTTCTTT. This translates into CASSSNRVTEAFF.

The gene calls are TRBV7-8 and TRBJ1-1; D remains ambiguous. Germline V gene sequence: CDR1 SGHVS, CDR2 FQNEAQ. V dropped 5 bases and J dropped 1 base, with 17 bases sitting between them. The CDR3 consists of 16 residues. The CDR3 DNA reads as TGTGCCAGCAGCCCCCGTAGAGGGCTCGAGAACACTGAAGCTTTCTTT. This encodes CASSPRRGLENTEAFF.

This clone was counted only a few times. V usage is TRBV6-6 and J usage is TRBJ2-5, with TRBD2 matching over 7 bases. Germline-derived CDR1 and CDR2 are MNHNY and SVGAGI (reference sequence). The CDR3 has 13 amino acids. The V segment lost 7 bases and the J segment 5 bases; nucleotides outside the gene matches: 7. DNA for the CDR3: TGTGCCAGCACTTCCCAGGGAGGGGAGACCCAGTACTTC. Its protein product is CASTSQGGETQYF.

The V call is TRBV27, the J call TRBJ2-7; TRBD2 matches 7 bases. Germline lookup yields CDR1 MNHEY and CDR2 SMNVEV (reference sequence). Trimming took 6 bases from V and 5 from J; bases not matched to a gene: 10. There are 14 residues in the CDR3. CDR3 sequence (DNA): TGTGCCAGCAGCCGACGGGGGGTCCCCCACGAGCAGTACTTC. Protein product: CASSRRGVPHEQYF.